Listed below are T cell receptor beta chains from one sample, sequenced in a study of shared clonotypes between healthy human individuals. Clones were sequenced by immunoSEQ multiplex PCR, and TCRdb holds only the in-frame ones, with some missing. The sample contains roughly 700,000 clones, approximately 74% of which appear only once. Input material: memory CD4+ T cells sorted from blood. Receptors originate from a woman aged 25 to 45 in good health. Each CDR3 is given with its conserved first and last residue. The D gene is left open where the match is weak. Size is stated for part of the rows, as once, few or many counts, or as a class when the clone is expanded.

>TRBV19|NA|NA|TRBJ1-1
TGTGCCAGTAGGCGCAGACAGAACACTGAAGCTTTCTTT
CASRRRQNTEAFF
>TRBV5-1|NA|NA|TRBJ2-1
TGCGCCAGCAGCCCCCTGAGCGTCAATGAGCAGTTCTTC
CASSPLSVNEQFF
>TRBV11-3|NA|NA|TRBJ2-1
TGTGCCAGCAGCCCAAACCGAGCGGCTTCTTTTGAGCAGTTCTTC
CASSPNRAASFEQFF
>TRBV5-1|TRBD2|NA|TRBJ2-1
TGCGCCAGCAGCATAGACTCCGGGACTAGCTTTAATGAGCAGTTCTTC
CASSIDSGTSFNEQFF
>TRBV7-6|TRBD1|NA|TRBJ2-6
TGTGCCAGCAGCTTAGCAGGGGGCGTAGTATCCGGGGCCAACGTCCTGACTTTC
CASSLAGGVVSGANVLTF
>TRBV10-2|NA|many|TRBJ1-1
TGCGCCAGCAATGGGGTCCAGGGCACTGAAGCTTTCTTT
CASNGVQGTEAFF
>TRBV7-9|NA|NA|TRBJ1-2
TGTGCCAGCAGCTTAGAAGGGGGGACTGGCTACACCTTC
CASSLEGGTGYTF
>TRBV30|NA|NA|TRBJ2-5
TGTGCCTGGAGTGACGGGCTAGCGAGTGGGTCCCAGTACTTC
CAWSDGLASGSQYF
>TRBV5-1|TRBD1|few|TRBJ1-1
TGCGCCAGCAGCTTGACCGGACAGGTTGAAGCTTTCTTT
CASSLTGQVEAFF
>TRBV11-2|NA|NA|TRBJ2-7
TGTGCCAGCACCCCACAGAGGGACTCCTACGAGCAGTACTTC
CASTPQRDSYEQYF
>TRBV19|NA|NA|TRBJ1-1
TGTGCCAGTAGTGGCAGCCTGAACACTGAAGCTTTCTTT
CASSGSLNTEAFF
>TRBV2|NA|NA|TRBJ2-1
TGTGCCAGCAGTGTAGAAAGTGGGGGGTCAAATGAGCAGTTCTTC
CASSVESGGSNEQFF
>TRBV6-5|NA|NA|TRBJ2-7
TGTGCCAGCATCAATTTGGGATCGCACGAGCAGTACTTC
CASINLGSHEQYF
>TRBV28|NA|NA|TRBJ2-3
TGTGCCAGCAGTTCCGGGGGAGGGGGAGTTCAATATACGCAGTATTTT
CASSSGGGGVQYTQYF
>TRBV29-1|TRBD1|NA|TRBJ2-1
TGCAGCGTTGACCCGGGACAGGGGGCGCGGAATGAGCAGTTCTTC
CSVDPGQGARNEQFF
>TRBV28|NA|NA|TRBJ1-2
TGTGCCAGCAGTTTATACCGTACAGTAGGCTATGGCTACACCTTC
CASSLYRTVGYGYTF
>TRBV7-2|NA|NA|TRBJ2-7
TGTGCCAGCAGCTTAGCGGGGAGGGAGCAGTACTTC
CASSLAGREQYF
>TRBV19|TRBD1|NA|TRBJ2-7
TGTGCCAGTAGTCCGGGACAGAAAAACCCTTACGAGCAGTACTTC
CASSPGQKNPYEQYF
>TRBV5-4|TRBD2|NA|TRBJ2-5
TGTGCCAGCAGCTCCGGCCCGACTAGCGGAGAAGAGACCCAGTACTTC
CASSSGPTSGEETQYF
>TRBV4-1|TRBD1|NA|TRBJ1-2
TGCGCCAGCAGCCTCCTAGGACAGGGAGATTATGGCTACACCTTC
CASSLLGQGDYGYTF
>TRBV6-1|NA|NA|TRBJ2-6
TGTGCCAGCGTGCGGGTTTCTGGGGCCAACGTCCTGACTTTC
CASVRVSGANVLTF
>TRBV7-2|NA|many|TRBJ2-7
TGTGCCAGCAGCTCCTATAGCTACGAGCAGTACTTC
CASSSYSYEQYF